What follows are 25 T cell receptor beta chains derived from one specimen sequenced in a study of naive and memory T cell subsets. General study results and limits: A few larger clonotypes appeared in naive repertoires, especially CD8, possibly memory cells re-expressing CD45RA.

Their target antigens are unknown. The beta constant-region primer was an equimolar mix of two oligonucleotides covering TRBC1 and TRBC2. Four rounds of PCR amplified the ligated cDNA using nested alpha and beta constant-region primers plus SP2. In TCRdb, the UMI-ligation and nested PCR reads were re-called with MiXCR into one record per CDR3 protein. This table holds more than 120,000 distinct CDR3 sequences, about 20% found once. What was sequenced was naive CD8+ T cells from blood. All receptors derive from a human donor in good health.

This chain links TRBV27 with TRBJ2-1; D possibly uses TRBD1 or TRBD2 (7 bases each). Germline CDR1 reads MNHEY; CDR2 reads SMNVEV (reference sequence). The CDR3 totals 14 residues. V was pared by 5 bases and J by 9 bases, with 17 bases between. DNA of the CDR3: TGTGCCAGCAGTCTCCCGACAGGGAGGGGTGAGCAGTTCTTC. Protein product: CASSLPTGRGEQFF.

The table lists this clonotype with a few counts. This chain connects TRBV27 to TRBJ2-7; D is unclear. The germline V and J ends were trimmed by 0 bases and 10 bases, with 16 bases remaining between them. There are 14 residues in the CDR3. The germline CDR1 and CDR2 sequences are MNHEY and SMNVEV (reference sequence). CDR3 DNA sequence: TGTGCCAGCAGTTTATCCCGGACGGCACCTGAACAGTACTTC. This translates into CASSLSRTAPEQYF.

The CDR3 bases are TGTGCCAGCAGTTTATCACAAGGAGGTCCCTACAATGAGCAGTTCTTC. It yields the protein CASSLSQGGPYNEQFF. The chain carries TRBV27 and TRBJ2-1; the D gene is possibly TRBD2 (5 bases). Per germline, CDR1 MNHEY and CDR2 SMNVEV (reference sequence). The germline V and J ends were trimmed by 0 bases and 2 bases, with 11 bases remaining between them. The CDR3 length is 16 residues.

This clonotype was observed a handful of times. The gene calls are TRBV29-1 and TRBJ2-5; 8 nucleotides line up with TRBD2. CDR1 SQVTM and CDR2 ANQGSEA come from the germline V gene. V lost 2 bases, J lost 4 bases, and 12 bases stayed unmatched. This CDR3 contains 16 residues. CDR3 region: CSVELRGGRWLETQYF. CDR3 DNA sequence: TGCAGCGTTGAACTTCGCGGCGGGAGGTGGTTAGAGACCCAGTACTTC.

In this sample, this clonotype turned up a few times. The J gene is TRBJ1-1, the V gene TRBV6-1, with 9 bases identical to TRBD1. V shed 8 bases, J shed 4 bases, and the junction held 5 bases outside the gene matches. This CDR3 is built from 13 residues. Germline CDR1 MNHNS, CDR2 SASEGT. CDR3 nucleotides: TGTGCCAGCCTAACAGGGGGCCCCACTGAAGCTTTCTTT. Its protein product is CASLTGGPTEAFF.

The V gene is TRBV29-1, the J gene TRBJ2-1; TRBD2 matches at 10 bases. Trimming removed 6 bases from V and 3 bases from J; junction bases left unmatched: 5. Per germline, CDR1 SQVTM and CDR2 ANQGSEA. The CDR3 sequence is 14 residues long. The CDR3 nucleotides are TGCAGCGTGGAAATAGCGGGGGGCTACAATGAGCAGTTCTTC. It translates to CSVEIAGGYNEQFF.

V is TRBV18 and J is TRBJ2-5; 9 bases line up with TRBD1. This CDR3 is 15 amino acids long. Looked up from germline, CDR1 is KGHSH and CDR2 is LQKENI. The trim removed 0 bases at V and 5 bases at J, leaving 4 bases unmatched. The CDR3 nucleotides are TGTGCCAGCTCACCACCGGGACAGGGTGGCGAGACCCAGTACTTC. Its translation: CASSPPGQGGETQYF.

This CDR3 reads CASSRDPTTNNEQFF. CDR3 bases: TGTGCCAGCAGCCGGGACCCGACAACTAACAATGAGCAGTTCTTC. The rearrangement links TRBV7-9 to TRBJ2-1; D is tentatively TRBD1 or TRBD2 (5 bases each). The germline V gene has CDR1 SEHNR and CDR2 FQNEAQ (reference sequence). The ends were cut back, 5 bases at V and 5 bases at J, with 16 bases in the middle. The CDR3 has 15 residues.

CDR3 DNA sequence: TGCGCCAGCAGTGATTTCCCAATCGTTGAGCAGTTCTTC. Translated, it gives CASSDFPIVEQFF. This chain links TRBV10-1 with TRBJ2-1; no reliable D call. Trimming pared 3 bases from V and 9 bases from J, leaving 12 bases between. Germline V gene lookup returns CDR1 WNHNN and CDR2 SYGVQD (reference sequence). This CDR3 contains 13 residues.

This clonotype turned up a few times. V usage is TRBV27 and J usage is TRBJ2-5; a possible D gene is TRBD2 (8 bases). With 4 bases removed from V and 4 bases from J, the gap between germline ends came to 16 bases. This CDR3 spans 15 amino acids. Germline assignment: CDR1 MNHEY and CDR2 SMNVEV (reference sequence). DNA of the CDR3: TGTGCCAGCAGTTCCCGGGAGGGGGCGGGAGAGACCCAGTACTTC. Translated, it gives CASSSREGAGETQYF.

This clonotype was counted ten times or more. V is TRBV20-1 and J is TRBJ2-7; 8 nucleotides align to TRBD2. Germline V gene data show CDR1 as DFQATT and CDR2 as SNEGSKA (reference sequence). J gave up 0 bases and V 5 bases, and 3 bases lay outside the gene matches. The CDR3 is 13 residues long. The CDR3 protein is CSAAGGSSYEQYF. The CDR3 DNA is TGCAGTGCTGCGGGAGGCAGCTCCTACGAGCAGTACTTC.

This clonotype has a handful of counts. The chain is built from TRBV28 and TRBJ2-7, with a weak D call TRBD2 (6 bases). The germline V gene encodes CDR1 MDHEN and CDR2 SYDVKM. V lost 5 bases to trimming and J lost 3 bases, with 11 bases between them. The CDR3 consists of 13 residues. The CDR3 region has the DNA TGTGCCAGCAGTCGACTAGAACTCTACGAGCAGTACTTC. This codes for CASSRLELYEQYF.

This clonotype was observed a handful of times. The chain employs TRBV28 and TRBJ1-6; the match to TRBD1 covers 8 bases. Trimming cost V 9 bases and J 10 bases; bases outside gene matches: 11. This CDR3 comprises 14 residues. The germline V gene encodes CDR1 MDHEN and CDR2 SYDVKM. The DNA of the CDR3 is TGTGCCAGTCAGCGGGACAGGCCCGTGTCACCCCTCCACTTT. It specifies CASQRDRPVSPLHF.

This sequence joins TRBV11-1 and TRBJ2-1, with a tentative D call TRBD1 (6 bases). The CDR3 extends over 14 amino acids. V lost 1 base to trimming and J lost 8 bases, with 12 bases between them. Germline V gives CDR1 SGHAT, CDR2 FQDESV (reference sequence). CDR3 DNA sequence: TGTGCCAGCAGCTTAGAAACAGGGATTGATGAGCAGTTCTTC. It translates to CASSLETGIDEQFF. Based on the CDR3 plus reference TRBV11-1 and TRBJ2-1, the full variable domain is EAEVAQSPRYKITEKSQAVAFWCDPISGHATLYWYRQILGQGPELLVQFQDESVVDDSQLPKDRFSAERLKGVDSTLKIQPAELGDSAMYLCASSLETGIDEQFFGPGTRLTVL.

The CDR3 here is CASSLELGAQNIQYF. In DNA form, the CDR3 reads TGTGCCAGCAGCCTTGAGTTGGGGGCTCAAAACATTCAGTACTTC. This chain connects TRBV28 to TRBJ2-4; perhaps TRBD1 as D (6 bases). This CDR3 is built from 15 residues. Germline V gives CDR1 MDHEN, CDR2 SYDVKM. V was cut by 6 bases and J by 5 bases, with 17 bases left in between.

This clonotype was detected many times. The rearrangement links TRBV7-9 to TRBJ2-5; 8 bases are a match to TRBD2. Per the germline V gene, CDR1 is SEHNR and CDR2 is FQNEAQ (reference sequence). This CDR3 has 16 residues. V shed 5 bases, J shed 4 bases, and the junction held 12 bases outside the gene matches. CDR3 residues: CASSPGGDAWRETQYF. For the CDR3, the DNA is TGTGCCAGCAGCCCGGGGGGGGACGCCTGGCGAGAGACCCAGTACTTC.

The chain carries TRBV7-2 and TRBJ2-1; D gene ambiguous. The CDR3 covers 13 residues. From germline, CDR1 is SGHTA and CDR2 FQGNSA. Trimming left V 3 bases short and J 8 bases short, with 11 bases between. The CDR3 here is CASSFVPFHEQFF. CDR3 DNA: TGTGCCAGCAGCTTTGTACCGTTTCATGAGCAGTTCTTC.

J is TRBJ2-3 and V is TRBV3-1; 7 bases fit TRBD2. The CDR3 has 20 amino acids. J lost 7 bases, V lost 0 bases, and 22 bases had no gene match. Germline V gene data show CDR1 as LGHDT and CDR2 as YNNKEL (reference sequence). CDR3 DNA: TGTGCCAGCAGCCAAGATAGGGCGTTGGGAAAGGCGGGAGAAGGCAATACGCAGTATTTT. Translating it yields CASSQDRALGKAGEGNTQYF.

The rearrangement joins TRBV27 to TRBJ2-1, with no clear D. V was cut by 0 bases and J by 9 bases, with 3 bases left in between. This CDR3 is 11 amino acids long. Germline V gene sequence: CDR1 MNHEY, CDR2 SMNVEV (reference sequence). The CDR3 DNA reads as TGTGCCAGCAGTTTATCGGGTGAGCAGTTCTTC. This translates into CASSLSGEQFF.

The V and J genes are TRBV28 and TRBJ2-1; 8 positions match TRBD1. With V trimmed by 6 bases and J by 0 bases, 7 bases remained unmatched. Per germline, CDR1 MDHEN and CDR2 SYDVKM. The CDR3 has 16 amino acids. The CDR3 nucleotides read TGTGCCAGCAGCCTACAGGGGGGCAGCTCCTACAATGAGCAGTTCTTC. Amino acid sequence: CASSLQGGSSYNEQFF.

This clonotype has only a few counts. The chain uses TRBV19 and TRBJ1-5; D gene unclear. V gave up 0 bases and J gave up 6 bases, with 9 bases separating them. The CDR3 has 14 residues. Germline V CDR1 and CDR2: LNHDA, SQIVND (reference sequence). The DNA of the CDR3 is TGTGCCAGTAGTATAGATGGCGAAGGTCAGCCCCAGCATTTT. This encodes CASSIDGEGQPQHF.

The chain employs TRBV6-6 and TRBJ2-1; unclear D gene. CDR1 and CDR2 (germline): MNHNY, SVGAGI (reference sequence). V was shortened by 6 bases and J by 4 bases, with 13 bases between the two germline ends. The CDR3 consists of 14 residues. The CDR3 loop reads CASRDLGSYNEQFF. The CDR3 DNA follows: TGTGCCAGCAGAGACTTAGGTTCTTACAATGAGCAGTTCTTC.

This clonotype was picked up a small number of times. This chain joins TRBV19 and TRBJ2-7; 9 bases match TRBD1. Germline V gives CDR1 LNHDA, CDR2 SQIVND (reference sequence). The J segment lost 4 bases and the V segment lost 1 base, leaving 5 bases of the junction unmatched. This CDR3 spans 15 amino acids. The CDR3: CASSIAGQGEYEQYF. The CDR3 DNA is TGTGCCAGTAGTATAGCGGGACAGGGCGAATACGAGCAGTACTTC. The full variable domain, completed using reference TRBV19 and TRBJ2-7, is DGGITQSPKYLFRKEGQNVTLSCEQNLNHDAMYWYRQDPGQGLRLIYYSQIVNDFQKGDIAEGYSVSREKKESFPLTVTSAQKNPTAFYLCASSIAGQGEYEQYFGPGTRLTVT.

This clonotype was observed a handful of times. The rearrangement links TRBV6-5 to TRBJ1-5, with D maybe TRBD1 (6 bases). V lost 0 bases and J 7 bases, leaving 10 bases between the germline ends. The germline V gene has CDR1 MNHEY and CDR2 SVGAGI. CDR3 size: 14 residues. In DNA form, the CDR3 reads TGTGCCAGCAGTTACTCGGACAGTTCGCAGCCCCAGCATTTT. Its protein product is CASSYSDSSQPQHF.

V and J are TRBV7-9 and TRBJ2-7; 9 bases match TRBD1. V lost 9 bases, J lost 3 bases, and 6 bases stayed unmatched. Germline V CDR1 and CDR2: SEHNR, FQNEAQ (reference sequence). This CDR3 has 13 residues. CDR3 coding DNA: TGTGCCAGTAACCCGGGACAGGGCTACGAGCAGTACTTC. Translating it yields CASNPGQGYEQYF.